This T cell receptor (beta chain) was found in a study of blood T cells in healthy people across ages. Notes on the study in general: Older individuals had lower TCR beta diversity per million T cells (the decline was roughly linear). Both higher diversity and more naive CD4+ cells marked long-lived donors when set against aged donors.

The CDR3 consists of 15 residues. Germline CDR1 reads SNHLY; CDR2 reads FYNNEI. Trimming at V came to 5 bases and at J to 5 bases, leaving 9 bases not matched to a gene. The sample, 9 to 10 milliliters of peripheral blood, was drawn from each donor. Researchers report isolating at least 6.5 million PBMCs per sample. A second PCR of 7 to 11 cycles used a sample-barcoded 5' primer and a J-beta primer mix. One entry per CDR3 protein results from TCRdb running MiXCR on the 5' RACE reads. The data show roughly 830,000 distinct CDR3 sequences, approximately 65% seen once. Turning to this clonotype: Its target is not known.

This chain joins TRBV2 and TRBJ1-5, with 7 bases identical to TRBD1. The TCR sequence derives from a man aged 25-40 years in good health. The sequencing input was blood. As DNA, the CDR3 is TGTGCCAGCAGTTCGGACAGGATATCGGATCAGCCCCAGCATTTT. Protein: CASSSDRISDQPQHF.